This paragraph covers one T cell receptor beta chain sequence. This sample is part of a study of blood T cell repertoires in COVID-19. Profiled with immunoSEQ multiplex PCR; TCRdb holds only in-frame clones, not every one. The data show about 210,000 clones, roughly 88% seen once. Unmatched junction bases numbered 3, after V lost 5 bases and J lost 5 bases. Looked up from germline, CDR1 is SGHNT and CDR2 is YENEEA. The CDR3 extends over 13 amino acids. Input material: peripheral blood. This chain links TRBV11-3 with TRBJ2-7; 10 bases fit TRBD1. The sequence came from a middle-aged man who had recovered from COVID-19. The CDR3 loop is CASSRTGGNEQYF. DNA for the CDR3: TGTGCCAGCAGCCGGACAGGGGGAAACGAGCAGTACTTC.